This is a list of T cell receptor beta chains from one sample in a study of CD8+ T cells in alopecia areata. Measured with immunoSEQ multiplex PCR; TCRdb has only the in-frame clones, and not every one. The data hold just over 150,000 clones, with around half observed a single time. The sample here was CD8+ T cells sorted from blood, taken at week 0. These receptors originate from a human donor with alopecia areata. Both conserved end residues are part of each CDR3. A D gene is named only where the DNA matches it firmly. Some rows have no size entry. The others give once, few or many, or a class for an expanded clone.

cdr3_nt cdr3_aa j_call d_call clone_size v_call
TGCAGCGTCGGGACAGGGGGTGATGGCTACACCTTC CSVGTGGDGYTF TRBJ1-2 TRBD1 - TRBV29-1
TGTGCCAGTAGTCCAGGGGCAGGAAATGAGCAGTTCTTC CASSPGAGNEQFF TRBJ2-1 - few TRBV19
TGTGCCAGCAGTCGCAGCGGGGGCATCTACAATGAGCAGTTCTTC CASSRSGGIYNEQFF TRBJ2-1 TRBD2 - TRBV2
TGTGCCACCTCGACAGGGAGTAACACTGAAGCTTTCTTT CATSTGSNTEAFF TRBJ1-1 TRBD1 - TRBV19
TGTGCCAGCAGCTCCGGGACAGGGGACACTGAAGCTTTCTTT CASSSGTGDTEAFF TRBJ1-1 TRBD1 few TRBV7-2
TGTGCCAGCAGCCCCGCACGCGGGGCCAACGTCCTGACTTTC CASSPARGANVLTF TRBJ2-6 - - TRBV7-9
TGTGCCGCCGGTGGGGGCTACGAGCAGTACTTC CAAGGGYEQYF TRBJ2-7 - - TRBV6-5
TGCAGTGCTATCGAGGGCAATGAGCAGTTCTTC CSAIEGNEQFF TRBJ2-1 - once TRBV20-1
TGCAGCGTTAGGGGAAACTATGGCTACACCTTC CSVRGNYGYTF TRBJ1-2 - once TRBV29-1
TGCAGCGTTGTCGGGGGGGTCGGCTCTGGGGCCAACGTCCTGACTTTC CSVVGGVGSGANVLTF TRBJ2-6 TRBD2 few TRBV29-1
TGTGCCAGCAGTGATAAACCAGGGGGGCAGTTCTTC CASSDKPGGQFF TRBJ2-1 TRBD1 - TRBV6-1
TGTGCCTGGATGGGATATACAGGGATTGCCAAAAACATTCAGTACTTC CAWMGYTGIAKNIQYF TRBJ2-4 - - TRBV30
TGCGCCAGCAGCCAAGATATTCGTGGCTCCTCTGGAAACACCATATATTTT CASSQDIRGSSGNTIYF TRBJ1-3 - - TRBV4-3
TGTGCCTGGAGTGTCGGTTCAAACACTGAAGCTTTCTTT CAWSVGSNTEAFF TRBJ1-1 - - TRBV30
TGTGCCAGCAGCTTAGGGGGACAGCAGGAGACCCAGTACTTC CASSLGGQQETQYF TRBJ2-5 TRBD1 - TRBV7-6
TGTGCCAGCAGCCACTCGACAGGGGGCCTCGAGGACACCGGGGAGCTGTTTTTT CASSHSTGGLEDTGELFF TRBJ2-2 TRBD1 few TRBV7-6
TGCAGCGTTGTAAGGGCCACCGGGGAGCTGTTTTTT CSVVRATGELFF TRBJ2-2 - - TRBV29-1
TGTGCCAGCAACCCCTCAGGAAGGGCAGGGGTCCATGAGCAGTTCTTC CASNPSGRAGVHEQFF TRBJ2-1 - - TRBV21-1